A selection of T cell receptor beta chains follows, all from one sample in a study of neoadjuvant nivolumab and ipilimumab in lung cancer. Profiled with immunoSEQ multiplex PCR; TCRdb holds only in-frame clones, not every one. The sample consists of 17,000 or so clones, 65% to 85% of them appearing once. Sequencing was performed on tumor tissue, taken after neoadjuvant nivolumab, alone or with ipilimumab, at or shortly before surgery. All receptors derive from an adult with non-small cell lung cancer. CDR3s include the opening cysteine and the closing phenylalanine or tryptophan. Fields, in order: J gene, V gene, D gene, CDR3 length, clone size, CDR3 DNA, CDR3 protein. A D gene is named only where the DNA matches it firmly. The size entry is marked missing in some rows and otherwise reads once, few, many or a size class.

TRBJ2-1,TRBV7-9,TRBD2,17,.,TGTGCCAGCAGCTCTCTTTCGGCGGGGGACTCCTACAATGAGCAGTTCTTC,CASSSLSAGDSYNEQFF
TRBJ2-1,TRBV4-1,TRBD2,18,once,TGCGCCAGCAGCCAAGCACTAGCGGGGGGCGAGTTCGACAATGAGCAGTTCTTC,CASSQALAGGEFDNEQFF
TRBJ1-6,TRBV11-2,.,13,once,TGTGCCAGCAGCTCGGCCCAGAATTCACCCCTCCACTTT,CASSSAQNSPLHF
TRBJ1-1,TRBV9,.,13,.,TGTGCCAGCAGCGTAGCGGGGGACACTGAAGCTTTCTTT,CASSVAGDTEAFF
TRBJ2-3,TRBV5-1,TRBD2,17,.,TGCGCCAGCAGCGCGGGGGGCCAGCGGGGGCTTGGGGATACGCAGTATTTT,CASSAGGQRGLGDTQYF
TRBJ2-7,TRBV5-6,TRBD1,13,.,TGTGCCAGCAGCTGGACAGGCTCCTACGAGCAGTACTTC,CASSWTGSYEQYF
TRBJ1-1,TRBV7-9,TRBD1,16,.,TGTGCCAGCAGCGTGAGACAGGGGGTCGTCGCTTCTGAAGCTTTCTTT,CASSVRQGVVASEAFF
TRBJ2-7,TRBV6-1,.,16,.,TGTGCCAGCAGTGAAGGGTGGGGGCCCCCCTCCTACGAGCAGTACTTC,CASSEGWGPPSYEQYF
TRBJ1-2,TRBV5-5,.,16,.,TGTGCCAGCAGCTTGGAATTCTTTCTGGCAGGAGACGGCTACACCTTC,CASSLEFFLAGDGYTF
TRBJ1-1,TRBV29-1,.,14,.,TGCAGCGTCTTATTGGGGCTCATGAACACTGAAGCTTTCTTT,CSVLLGLMNTEAFF
TRBJ1-2,TRBV6-5,TRBD1,14,.,TGTGCCAGCAGTCCAAGACAGGGAAAAGACGGCTACACCTTC,CASSPRQGKDGYTF
TRBJ2-2,TRBV6-1,.,16,.,TGTGCCAGCAGTGAAGAGGTGGCCGCGAACACCGGGGAGCTGTTTTTT,CASSEEVAANTGELFF
TRBJ2-1,TRBV2,TRBD2,17,few,TGTGCCAGCAGTGAAGTCCCAGCGGGGGGGCCTAGGGAGGAGCAGTTCTTC,CASSEVPAGGPREEQFF
TRBJ2-5,TRBV7-9,.,17,.,TGTGCCAGCAGCTTAGGGCCGGGACTGCGGGACCAAGAGACCCAGTACTTC,CASSLGPGLRDQETQYF
TRBJ2-3,TRBV19,.,14,.,TGTGCCAGTAGTAAGAAGCAAGGCACAGATACGCAGTATTTT,CASSKKQGTDTQYF
TRBJ1-6,TRBV6-1,.,13,.,TGTGCCAGCAGTGATCTGTATAATTCACCCCTCCACTTT,CASSDLYNSPLHF
TRBJ2-7,TRBV11-3,TRBD1,15,.,TGTGCCAGCAGCTTAGAACAGGGGGGCTCCTACGAGCAGTACTTC,CASSLEQGGSYEQYF
TRBJ2-1,TRBV19,TRBD2,15,.,TGTGCCAGTAGTATTCTAGCGGGGGACTACAATGAGCAGTTCTTC,CASSILAGDYNEQFF
TRBJ1-1,TRBV18,.,15,once,TGTGCCAGCTCACGCGGGGGGCTTCAAGACACTGAAGCTTTCTTT,CASSRGGLQDTEAFF
TRBJ1-3,TRBV6-5,TRBD1,14,once,TGTGCCAGCAGTTACGGGGGACAGGGCAACACCATATATTTT,CASSYGGQGNTIYF
TRBJ1-1,TRBV5-6,.,17,.,TGTGCCAGCAGCTCCGGGACGGACGTTTGGGGGAACACTGAAGCTTTCTTT,CASSSGTDVWGNTEAFF
TRBJ2-7,TRBV5-5,TRBD1,14,.,TGTGCCAGCAGAAAGACAGGGGGTCCTTACGAGCAGTACTTC,CASRKTGGPYEQYF
TRBJ2-5,TRBV6-1,.,14,.,TGTGCCTCCCTTCGGGGCAGGTCGGTGGAGACCCAGTACTTC,CASLRGRSVETQYF
TRBJ2-3,TRBV10-3,TRBD2,14,.,TGTGCCATCAGGACTAGCGGGGACGCAGATACGCAGTATTTT,CAIRTSGDADTQYF
TRBJ2-3,TRBV30,.,14,once,TGTGCCTGGAGTGGCTGGGGGGGCCCAGATACGCAGTATTTT,CAWSGWGGPDTQYF
TRBJ1-1,TRBV10-3,TRBD1,14,.,TGTGCCATCACTGAGACAGGGGACGACACTGAAGCTTTCTTT,CAITETGDDTEAFF
TRBJ2-3,TRBV2,TRBD2,13,.,TGTGCCAGCAGGACTAGCGGCACAGATACGCAGTATTTT,CASRTSGTDTQYF
TRBJ1-4,TRBV7-9,.,15,.,TGTGCCAGCAGCTTATCTGGGAGGGGTCGCGAAAAACTGTTTTTT,CASSLSGRGREKLFF
TRBJ2-4,TRBV19,TRBD2,14,medium-sized,TGTGCCAGTAGTATAACTAGCGCCCAAAACATTCAGTACTTC,CASSITSAQNIQYF
TRBJ2-7,TRBV23-1,.,10,.,TGCGCCAACCCCCTCTGTGAGCAGTACTTC,CANPLCEQYF
TRBJ2-3,TRBV5-1,TRBD2,15,once,TGCGCCAGCAGCTTAAGCGGGGGGCGGGGAGATACGCAGTATTTT,CASSLSGGRGDTQYF
TRBJ2-7,TRBV2,TRBD2,13,.,TGTGCCAGCAGCCGCGGGGGTGGGGCTGAGCAGTACTTC,CASSRGGGAEQYF
TRBJ1-2,TRBV5-1,.,17,.,TGCGCCAGCAGCTCTACAGGGAGTCCCCCCCAAAACTATGGCTACACCTTC,CASSSTGSPPQNYGYTF
TRBJ2-6,TRBV19,.,21,.,TGTGCCAGTAGTATCGTTTCGCAGGGAGGCCTCACTGCCTCTGGGGCCAACGTCCTGACTTTC,CASSIVSQGGLTASGANVLTF
TRBJ2-5,TRBV6-1,TRBD2,17,.,TGTGCCAGCAGTGAAGGACTAGCGGGGGGCGACCAAGAGACCCAGTACTTC,CASSEGLAGGDQETQYF
TRBJ1-2,TRBV11-2,.,15,.,TGTGCCAGCAGCTTGCCAGGGGAGGGGAGGTATGGCTACACCTTC,CASSLPGEGRYGYTF
TRBJ2-1,TRBV14,TRBD2,18,.,TGTGCCAGCAGCCAACCTCAGGCTAGCGGGGGGTCCTACAATGAGCAGTTCTTC,CASSQPQASGGSYNEQFF
TRBJ1-2,TRBV5-6,.,15,.,TGTGCCAGCAGCTTGGGACCAGGGGCCATCTATGGCTACACCTTC,CASSLGPGAIYGYTF
TRBJ2-7,TRBV20-1,.,11,.,TGCAGTGCTAAAAGGGACTACGAGCAGTACTTC,CSAKRDYEQYF
TRBJ1-1,TRBV19,.,13,.,TGTGCCAGTAGTATAAAAAGGGGCACTGAAGCTTTCTTT,CASSIKRGTEAFF
TRBJ2-1,TRBV7-6,TRBD2,17,few,TGTGCCAGCAGCTTGGTGAGCGGGGGCCGCTCCTACAATGAGCAGTTCTTC,CASSLVSGGRSYNEQFF
TRBJ2-1,TRBV27,TRBD1,15,.,TGTGCCAGTTCATCCGACAGGGCCCTCTACAATGAGCAGTTCTTC,CASSSDRALYNEQFF
TRBJ2-1,TRBV29-1,TRBD1,16,.,TGCAGCGTGCCCCTCGTGGGGACAGGGACGACCGGTGAGCAGTTCTTC,CSVPLVGTGTTGEQFF